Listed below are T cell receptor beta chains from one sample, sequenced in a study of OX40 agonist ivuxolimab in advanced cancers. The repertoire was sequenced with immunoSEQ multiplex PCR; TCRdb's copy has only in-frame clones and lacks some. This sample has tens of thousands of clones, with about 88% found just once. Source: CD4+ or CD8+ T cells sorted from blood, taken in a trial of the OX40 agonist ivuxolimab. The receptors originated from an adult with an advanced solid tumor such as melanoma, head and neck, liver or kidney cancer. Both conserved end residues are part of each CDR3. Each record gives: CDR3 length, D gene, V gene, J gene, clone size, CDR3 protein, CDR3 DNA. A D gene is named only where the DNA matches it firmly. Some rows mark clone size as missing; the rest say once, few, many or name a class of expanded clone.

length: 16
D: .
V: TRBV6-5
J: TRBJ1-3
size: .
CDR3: CASSFARGFSGNTIYF
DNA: TGTGCCAGCAGTTTCGCCAGGGGCTTCTCTGGAAACACCATATATTTT

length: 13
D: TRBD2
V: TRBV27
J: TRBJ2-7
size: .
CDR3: CASRLAGVYEQYF
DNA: TGTGCCAGCAGACTAGCGGGAGTTTACGAGCAGTACTTC

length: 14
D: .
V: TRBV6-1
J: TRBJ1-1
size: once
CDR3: CASSEWGGNTEAFF
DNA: TGTGCCAGCAGTGAATGGGGGGGGAACACTGAAGCTTTCTTT

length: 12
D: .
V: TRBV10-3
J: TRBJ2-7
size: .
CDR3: CAISVKDHEQYF
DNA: TGTGCCATCAGTGTAAAAGACCACGAGCAGTACTTC

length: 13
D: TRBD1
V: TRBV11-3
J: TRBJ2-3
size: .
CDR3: CASRDRETDTQYF
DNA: TGTGCCAGCCGGGACAGGGAAACAGATACGCAGTATTTT

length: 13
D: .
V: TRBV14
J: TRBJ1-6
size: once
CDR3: CASSPPSGSPLHF
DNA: TGTGCCAGTAGCCCCCCCAGTGGGTCACCCCTCCACTTT

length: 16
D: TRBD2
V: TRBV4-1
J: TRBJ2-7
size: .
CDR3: CASSQEPGLGSYEQYF
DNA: TGCGCCAGCAGCCAAGAACCGGGACTAGGGTCCTACGAGCAGTACTTC

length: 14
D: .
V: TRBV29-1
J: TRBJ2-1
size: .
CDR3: CSVGWRISYNEQFF
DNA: TGCAGCGTTGGATGGAGGATCTCCTACAATGAGCAGTTCTTC

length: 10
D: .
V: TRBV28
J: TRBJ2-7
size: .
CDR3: CASSLREQYF
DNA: TGTGCCAGCAGTTTGAGGGAGCAGTACTTC

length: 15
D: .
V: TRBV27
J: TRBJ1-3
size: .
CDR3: CASSLGAYSGNTIYF
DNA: TGTGCCAGCAGTTTAGGAGCATACTCTGGAAACACCATATATTTT

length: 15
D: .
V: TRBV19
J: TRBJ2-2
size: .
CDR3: CASSPRRGRGGELFF
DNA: TGTGCCAGTAGCCCGAGGAGGGGGCGCGGCGGGGAGCTGTTTTTT

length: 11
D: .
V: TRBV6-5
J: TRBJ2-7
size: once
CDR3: CASSGPYEQYF
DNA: TGTGCCAGCAGCGGTCCCTACGAGCAGTACTTC

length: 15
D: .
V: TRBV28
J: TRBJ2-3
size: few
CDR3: CASSFRVAGADTQYF
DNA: TGTGCCAGCAGTTTTCGTGTGGCGGGCGCAGATACGCAGTATTTT

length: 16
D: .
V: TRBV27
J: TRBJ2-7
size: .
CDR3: CASSLQTAVDTYEQYF
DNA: TGTGCCAGCAGTTTACAGACAGCCGTTGATACCTACGAGCAGTACTTC

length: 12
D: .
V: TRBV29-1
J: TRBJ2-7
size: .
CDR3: CSVGPGPFEQYF
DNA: TGCAGCGTTGGCCCAGGTCCGTTCGAGCAGTACTTC

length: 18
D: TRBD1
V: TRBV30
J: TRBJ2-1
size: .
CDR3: CACADRGRREGAYNEQFF
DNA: TGTGCCTGCGCGGACAGGGGGCGACGGGAGGGGGCCTACAATGAGCAGTTCTTC

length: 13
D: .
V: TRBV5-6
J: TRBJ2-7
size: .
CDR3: CASSEGSGDEQYF
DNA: TGTGCCAGCAGCGAGGGGTCCGGGGACGAGCAGTACTTC

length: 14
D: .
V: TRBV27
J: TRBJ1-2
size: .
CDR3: CASSLFWGDWGYTF
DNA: TGTGCCAGCAGTTTATTTTGGGGGGATTGGGGCTACACCTTC

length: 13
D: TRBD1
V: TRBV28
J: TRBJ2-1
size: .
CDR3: CASRNTGVHEQFF
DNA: TGTGCCAGCAGAAACACAGGGGTTCATGAGCAGTTCTTC

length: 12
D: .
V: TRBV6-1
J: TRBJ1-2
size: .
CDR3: CASGTLSGGYTF
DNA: TGTGCCAGCGGGACCCTTAGTGGTGGCTACACCTTC

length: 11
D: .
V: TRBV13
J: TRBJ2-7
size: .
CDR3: CASSFRDEQYF
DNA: TGTGCCAGCAGCTTCAGAGACGAGCAGTACTTC

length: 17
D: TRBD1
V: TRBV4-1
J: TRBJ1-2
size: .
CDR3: CASSSRDRGLQGDGYTF
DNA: TGCGCCAGCAGCAGCCGGGACAGGGGGCTTCAAGGAGATGGCTACACCTTC

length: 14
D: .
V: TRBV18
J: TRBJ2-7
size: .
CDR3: CASSPITGNYEQYF
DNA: TGTGCCAGCTCACCAATTACAGGTAACTACGAGCAGTACTTC

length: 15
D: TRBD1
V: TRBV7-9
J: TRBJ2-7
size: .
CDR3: CASSYGTVTSYEQYF
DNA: TGTGCCAGCAGCTACGGGACAGTAACATCCTACGAGCAGTACTTC

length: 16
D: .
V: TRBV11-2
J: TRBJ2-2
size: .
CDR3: CASSQIGGPSTGELFF
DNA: TGTGCCAGCAGCCAAATAGGGGGGCCTAGCACCGGGGAGCTGTTTTTT

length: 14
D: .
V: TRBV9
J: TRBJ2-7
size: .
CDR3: CASSVGFGGYEQYF
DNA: TGTGCCAGCAGCGTAGGCTTTGGGGGCTACGAGCAGTACTTC

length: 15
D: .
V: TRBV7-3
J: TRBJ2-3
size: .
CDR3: CASSLGGGGTDTQYF
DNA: TGTGCCAGCAGCCTGGGCGGGGGCGGTACAGATACGCAGTATTTT

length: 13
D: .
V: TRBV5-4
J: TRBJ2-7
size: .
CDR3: CASRPAGGNEQYF
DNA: TGTGCCAGCAGACCTGCCGGGGGAAACGAGCAGTACTTC

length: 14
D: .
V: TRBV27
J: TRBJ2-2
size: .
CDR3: CASSVYRDTGELFF
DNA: TGTGCCAGCAGCGTATACAGAGACACCGGGGAGCTGTTTTTT

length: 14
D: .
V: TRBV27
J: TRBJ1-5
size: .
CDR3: CASNRDYSNQPQHF
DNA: TGTGCCAGCAACAGGGACTATAGCAATCAGCCCCAGCATTTT

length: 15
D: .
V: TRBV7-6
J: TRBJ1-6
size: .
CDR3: CASSQQTDYNSPLHF
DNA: TGTGCCAGCAGCCAGCAGACGGATTATAATTCACCCCTCCACTTT

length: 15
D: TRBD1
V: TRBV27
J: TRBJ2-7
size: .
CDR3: CASTYLGTGVHEQYF
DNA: TGTGCCAGCACGTACCTAGGGACAGGGGTCCACGAGCAGTACTTC

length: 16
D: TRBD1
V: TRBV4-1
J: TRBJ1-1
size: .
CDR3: CASSQIPGQGNTEAFF
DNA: TGCGCCAGCAGCCAAATCCCGGGACAGGGGAACACTGAAGCTTTCTTT

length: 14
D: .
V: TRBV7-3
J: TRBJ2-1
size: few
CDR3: CASSPDGTFNEQFF
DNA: TGTGCCAGCAGCCCAGACGGGACTTTCAATGAGCAGTTCTTC

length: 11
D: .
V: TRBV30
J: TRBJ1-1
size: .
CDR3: CAWSRGAEAFF
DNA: TGTGCCTGGAGTCGGGGGGCGGAAGCTTTCTTT

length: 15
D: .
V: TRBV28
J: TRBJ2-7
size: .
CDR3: CASSQSFYKIHEQYF
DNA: TGTGCCAGCAGTCAGTCATTTTATAAGATCCACGAGCAGTACTTC

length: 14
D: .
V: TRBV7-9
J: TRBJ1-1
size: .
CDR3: CASSYREGGTEAFF
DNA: TGTGCCAGCAGCTACAGGGAAGGAGGTACTGAAGCTTTCTTT

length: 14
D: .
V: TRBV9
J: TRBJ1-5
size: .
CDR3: CASSGEGGNQPQHF
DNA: TGTGCCAGCAGCGGGGAAGGTGGCAATCAGCCCCAGCATTTT

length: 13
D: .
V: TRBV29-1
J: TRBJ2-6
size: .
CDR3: CSVVQPGANVLTF
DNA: TGCAGCGTTGTACAGCCTGGGGCCAACGTCCTGACTTTC

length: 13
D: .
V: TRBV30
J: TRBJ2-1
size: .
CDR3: CAWSVDGYNEQFF
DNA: TGTGCCTGGAGTGTTGATGGGTACAATGAGCAGTTCTTC

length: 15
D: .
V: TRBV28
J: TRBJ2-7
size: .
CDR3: CASSLAGPDSYEQYF
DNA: TGTGCCAGCAGTTTAGCCGGGCCAGATTCCTACGAGCAGTACTTC

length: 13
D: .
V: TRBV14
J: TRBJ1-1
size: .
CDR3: CASSPAANTEAFF
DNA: TGTGCCAGCAGTCCCGCAGCGAACACTGAAGCTTTCTTT